The present T cell receptor (beta chain) was sequenced within a study of T cell responses to AZD1222 COVID-19 vaccine. Study-wide results and caveats: Donors were mostly white British, more females; clonal diversity possibly underestimated. Baseline seropositivity occurred in only six AZD1222 recipients.

The CDR3 length is 13 residues. Germline assignment: CDR1 SGHAT and CDR2 FQNNGV. V lost 8 bases to trimming and J lost 2 bases, with 10 bases between them. The sample holds a few counts of this clone. Its antigen is currently unknown. The method was immunoSEQ multiplex PCR; TCRdb's version includes in-frame clones alone and lacks a portion of them. The sample holds about 47,000 clones; under 85% are singletons and the top ten take around 20%. V gene TRBV11-2 combines with J gene TRBJ2-1, with D possibly called TRBD1 or TRBD2 (5 bases each). Sequencing used peripheral blood, obtained on day 0 of MenACWY control vaccination. This TCR came from an adult in good health. CDR3 region: CASLGAPYNEQFF. As DNA, the CDR3 is TGTGCCAGCCTCGGGGCCCCCTACAATGAGCAGTTCTTC.